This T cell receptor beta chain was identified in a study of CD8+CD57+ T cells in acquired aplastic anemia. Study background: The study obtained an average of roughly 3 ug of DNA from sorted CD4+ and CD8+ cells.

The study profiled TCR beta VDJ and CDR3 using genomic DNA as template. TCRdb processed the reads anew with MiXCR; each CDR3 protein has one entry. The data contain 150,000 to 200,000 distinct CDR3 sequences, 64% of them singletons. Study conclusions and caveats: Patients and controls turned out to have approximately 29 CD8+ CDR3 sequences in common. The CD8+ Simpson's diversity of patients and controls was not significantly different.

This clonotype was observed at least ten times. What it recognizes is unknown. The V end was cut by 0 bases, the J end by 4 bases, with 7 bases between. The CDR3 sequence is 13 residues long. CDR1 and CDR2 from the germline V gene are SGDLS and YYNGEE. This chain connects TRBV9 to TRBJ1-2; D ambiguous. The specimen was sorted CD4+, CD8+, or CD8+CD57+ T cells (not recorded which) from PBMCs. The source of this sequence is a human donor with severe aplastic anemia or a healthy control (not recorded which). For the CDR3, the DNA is TGTGCCAGCAGCGTAGAAGGGAGCTATGGCTACACCTTC. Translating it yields CASSVEGSYGYTF.